These 27 T cell receptor beta chains were all obtained from the same sample, sequenced in a study of shared clonotypes between healthy human individuals. The data were produced by immunoSEQ multiplex PCR, yet TCRdb's version contains in-frame clones alone and is incomplete. The data hold 1.4 million or so clones, with just under 99% observed a single time. Material for sequencing was naive CD4+ T cells sorted from blood. Subset noted: CD45RA+ positively selected. These receptors were collected from a man aged 25-40 years in good health.

The V call is TRBV7-6, the J call TRBJ2-3; D ambiguous. Germline CDR1 and CDR2: SGHVS and FNYEAQ. Trimming cost V 6 bases and J 6 bases, with 10 bases left between them. This CDR3 contains 12 residues. CDR3 DNA: TGTGCCAGCAGGAGACTCGGCGATACGCAGTATTTT. Protein product: CASRRLGDTQYF.

J is TRBJ1-5 and V is TRBV28, with D possibly being TRBD1 (5 bases). CDR1 and CDR2 (germline): MDHEN, SYDVKM. The CDR3 consists of 15 residues. Trimming removed 2 bases at V and 6 bases at J, with 14 bases between. The CDR3 region is CASSLNWRGGQPQHF. CDR3 in DNA: TGTGCCAGCAGTTTAAACTGGAGGGGCGGTCAGCCCCAGCATTTT.

The V gene is TRBV28, the J gene TRBJ1-2; D gene ambiguous. Germline loops: CDR1 MDHEN, CDR2 SYDVKM. The CDR3 has 12 amino acids. V was pared by 10 bases and J by 4 bases, with 13 bases between. The CDR3 is CATLATIYGYTF. Here the CDR3 DNA reads TGTGCCACCCTGGCAACCATCTATGGCTACACCTTC.

The sample holds a few counts of this clone. The same CDR3 also results from other DNA sequences found in this sample. The chain links TRBV5-1 to TRBJ2-1; 7 bases line up with TRBD2. The V segment lost 0 bases and the J segment 0 bases; nucleotides outside the gene matches: 3. Germline V CDR1 and CDR2: SGHRS, YFSETQ. CDR3 length equals 16 residues. The CDR3 protein is CASSLVGGSSYNEQFF. CDR3 coding DNA: TGCGCCAGCAGCTTGGTCGGCGGGAGCTCCTACAATGAGCAGTTCTTC.

This clone appeared a single time. The V gene is TRBV5-1, the J gene TRBJ2-4; perhaps TRBD1 as D (5 bases). This CDR3 contains 15 residues. The germline CDR1 and CDR2 sequences are SGHRS and YFSETQ. V dropped 2 bases and J dropped 4 bases, with 13 bases sitting between them. CDR3 residues: CASSFDPGAKNIQYF. DNA of the CDR3: TGCGCCAGCAGCTTCGATCCTGGGGCGAAAAACATTCAGTACTTC.

The chain employs TRBV6-5 and TRBJ2-7; D may be TRBD1 or TRBD2 (5 bases each). Germline V gene sequence: CDR1 MNHEY, CDR2 SVGAGI. V lost 6 bases and J 3 bases, leaving 18 bases between the germline ends. CDR3 size: 15 residues. CDR3 region: CASSRTGTEVYEQYF. CDR3 sequence (DNA): TGTGCCAGCAGCCGGACCGGGACGGAAGTCTACGAGCAGTACTTC.

The chain uses TRBV4-3 and TRBJ2-7, with D unresolved. Germline CDR1 LGHNA, CDR2 YSLEER. The CDR3 totals 14 residues. Trimming removed 0 bases at V and 3 bases at J, with 9 bases between. CDR3 amino acids: CASSQDLRLYEQYF. The CDR3 DNA reads as TGCGCCAGCAGCCAAGATTTGAGACTCTACGAGCAGTACTTC.

The chain recombines TRBV19 with TRBJ1-2, with a possible D match to TRBD1 (6 bases). Between the trimmed V and J ends, which lost 6 bases and 5 bases, there was a span of 16 bases. The CDR3 has 14 residues. Germline loops: CDR1 LNHDA, CDR2 SQIVND (reference sequence). The CDR3 loop reads CASRKGGNLYGYTF. The CDR3 nucleotides read TGTGCCAGTAGGAAAGGGGGGAATTTATATGGCTACACCTTC.

As concerns this clone: In the same sample, other DNA sequences code for this CDR3. The J gene is TRBJ2-3, the V gene TRBV9; D possibly corresponds to TRBD2 (5 bases). Germline-derived CDR1 and CDR2 are SGDLS and YYNGEE. V lost 0 bases and J 2 bases, leaving 7 bases between the germline ends. The CDR3 totals 14 residues. CDR3 nucleotides: TGTGCCAGCAGCGTAGAGGGAGTCACAGATACGCAGTATTTT. This translates into CASSVEGVTDTQYF.

V is TRBV7-8 and J is TRBJ1-3; TRBD1 agrees at 7 bases. The CDR3 length is 15 residues. J gave up 0 bases and V 5 bases, and 4 bases lay outside the gene matches. The germline V gene has CDR1 SGHVS and CDR2 FQNEAQ. CDR3 sequence: CASSLTGASGNTIYF. The CDR3 DNA reads TGTGCCAGCAGCCTCACAGGGGCCTCTGGAAACACCATATATTTT. Full variable domain (remainder filled in from reference TRBV7-8 and TRBJ1-3): GAGVSQSPRYKVAKRGQDVALRCDPISGHVSLFWYQQALGQGPEFLTYFQNEAQLDKSGLPSDRFFAERPEGSVSTLKIQRTQQEDSAVYLCASSLTGASGNTIYFGEGSWLTVV.

The chain couples TRBV6-1 to TRBJ2-3, with 12 bases fitting TRBD2. In germline, CDR1 is MNHNS, CDR2 SASEGT. V shed 4 bases and J 5 bases; nucleotides not matched to a gene: 4. The CDR3 spans 15 residues. CDR3 sequence reads: CASSGLAGVRDTQYF. As DNA, the CDR3 is TGTGCCAGCAGTGGACTAGCGGGGGTCAGAGATACGCAGTATTTT.

V is TRBV28 and J is TRBJ1-5, with 7 bases identical to TRBD1. This CDR3 has 14 amino acids. J was trimmed by 6 bases and V by 5 bases; bases with no gene match: 7. Per the germline V gene, CDR1 is MDHEN and CDR2 is SYDVKM. The CDR3 DNA sequence: TGTGCCAGCAGTCCGACAGGGCCGTCTCAGCCCCAGCATTTT. Translating gives CASSPTGPSQPQHF.

The gene calls are TRBV30 and TRBJ2-7, with no clear D. CDR3 length: 12 residues. The ends were cut back, 5 bases at V and 3 bases at J, with 11 bases in the middle. Germline loops: CDR1 GTSNPN, CDR2 SVGIG (reference sequence). The CDR3 DNA reads TGTGCCTGGGGAAAGATTTTCTACGAGCAGTACTTC. Protein: CAWGKIFYEQYF.

CDR3 nucleotide sequence: TGTGCCAGCAGCCCCCGGGACTCGGGAAGGACCCAGTACTTC. It is translated as CASSPRDSGRTQYF. The genes are TRBV7-8 and TRBJ2-5; perhaps TRBD2 as D (6 bases). This CDR3 has 14 amino acids. CDR1 and CDR2 (germline): SGHVS, FQNEAQ. V lost 5 bases and J lost 7, with 17 bases in between.

This clone was recorded only once. The chain is built from TRBV28 and TRBJ2-1; 14 positions match TRBD2. The CDR3 spans 19 residues. The J segment lost 5 bases and the V segment lost 2 bases, leaving 11 bases of the junction unmatched. Looked up from germline, CDR1 is MDHEN and CDR2 is SYDVKM. The CDR3 sequence is CASSLLQNRLAGGNNEQFF. CDR3 in DNA: TGTGCCAGCAGTTTACTTCAAAACAGACTAGCGGGGGGGAACAATGAGCAGTTCTTC.

The chain recombines TRBV14 with TRBJ2-5; D is unresolved. Germline CDR1 SGHDN, CDR2 FVKESK. This CDR3 contains 15 residues. V gave up 1 base and J gave up 5 bases, with 14 bases separating them. Written as DNA, the CDR3 is TGTGCCAGCAGCCAAGGTGTCCCAGTGAGGGAGACCCAGTACTTC. Protein product: CASSQGVPVRETQYF.

V usage is TRBV10-3 and J usage is TRBJ2-5; D is unresolved. The CDR3 is made up of 11 amino acids. The germline gives CDR1 ENHRY, CDR2 SYGVKD. Trimming removed 10 bases at V and 5 bases at J, with 11 bases between. CDR3 DNA: TGTGCCACGCAGGAACAGGAGACCCAGTACTTC. Protein product: CATQEQETQYF.

This clone was counted a single time. The chain recombines TRBV5-4 with TRBJ2-1; D is undetermined. The CDR3 has 14 amino acids. Germline V gene data show CDR1 as SGHNT and CDR2 as YYREEE (reference sequence). Trimming took 0 bases from V and 5 from J, leaving 9 bases between them. CDR3: CASSLGGYHNEQFF. In DNA, the CDR3 is TGTGCCAGCAGCTTGGGCGGTTACCACAATGAGCAGTTCTTC.

The chain carries TRBV7-9 and TRBJ2-1; TRBD2 matches at 9 bases. Trimming removed 2 bases from V and 9 bases from J; junction bases left unmatched: 11. The CDR3 is 16 amino acids. The germline V gene has CDR1 SEHNR and CDR2 FQNEAQ (reference sequence). CDR3 DNA: TGTGCCAGCAGCTTATCGGGACTAGCAGGAAGGGCTGAGCAGTTCTTC. Amino acid sequence: CASSLSGLAGRAEQFF.

This CDR3 is CASSFQGSYNEQFF. CDR3 nucleotides: TGTGCCAGCAGCTTTCAGGGGTCCTACAATGAGCAGTTCTTC. V is TRBV7-2 and J is TRBJ2-1; TRBD1 might be the D (6 bases). CDR3 length: 14 residues. Germline lookup yields CDR1 SGHTA and CDR2 FQGNSA. Trimming took 3 bases from V and 1 from J, leaving 7 bases between them.

The genes are TRBV9 and TRBJ2-7; perhaps TRBD1 as D (6 bases). This CDR3 has 15 amino acids. Germline loops: CDR1 SGDLS, CDR2 YYNGEE. V dropped 0 bases and J dropped 3 bases, with 13 bases sitting between them. The CDR3 sequence: CASSVDVTGNYEQYF. In nucleotides, the CDR3 is TGTGCCAGCAGCGTAGATGTTACAGGGAACTACGAGCAGTACTTC.

This chain links TRBV14 with TRBJ2-1; 7 nucleotides line up with TRBD1. CDR1 and CDR2 from the germline V gene are SGHDN and FVKESK. This CDR3 spans 15 amino acids. After removal of 4 bases from V and 4 bases from J, the junction contained 7 bases not matched to a gene. CDR3 nucleotides: TGTGCCAGCAGCCCTTACAGGGGTTGGTACAATGAGCAGTTCTTC. Translated: CASSPYRGWYNEQFF.

This clone has a single count. This chain joins TRBV2 and TRBJ1-1; no definite D call. The CDR3 runs to 14 residues. Trimming pared 6 bases from V and 11 bases from J, leaving 22 bases between. Germline-derived CDR1 and CDR2 are SNHLY and FYNNEI. The CDR3: CASRATSDGSGAFF. The DNA of the CDR3 is TGTGCCAGCAGGGCCACCTCGGACGGGTCTGGTGCTTTCTTT.

This clone has a single count. This chain links TRBV29-1 with TRBJ2-5, with 9 bases lining up with TRBD1. Trimming took 6 bases from V and 5 from J; bases not matched to a gene: 13. Germline V gene lookup returns CDR1 SQVTM and CDR2 ANQGSEA. CDR3 length: 15 residues. The DNA for the CDR3 is TGCAGCGTGGCGAGGCTCACAGGGGGCGACGAGACCCAGTACTTC. Amino acids: CSVARLTGGDETQYF.

The genes are TRBV6-5 and TRBJ2-5; D not certain. V lost 2 bases to trimming and J lost 6 bases, with 10 bases between them. The CDR3 is 13 amino acids. Germline V gene lookup returns CDR1 MNHEY and CDR2 SVGAGI. The CDR3 region has the DNA TGTGCCAGCAGTTACGGGCTTGGCCAGACCCAGTACTTC. Its translation: CASSYGLGQTQYF.

The chain joins TRBV5-1 to TRBJ2-1; D remains unclear. V lost 4 bases, J lost 7 bases, and 6 bases lay in between. CDR3 length: 11 amino acids. CDR1 is SGHRS and CDR2 is YFSETQ in the germline V gene. The CDR3 DNA follows: TGCGCCAGCAGCCACCTTAATGAGCAGTTCTTC. Residues: CASSHLNEQFF.

This chain joins TRBV5-4 and TRBJ2-3, with D tentatively TRBD1 (5 bases). V was cut by 4 bases and J by 4 bases, with 13 bases left in between. CDR3 length: 14 amino acids. CDR1 and CDR2 (germline): SGHNT, YYREEE (reference sequence). DNA for the CDR3: TGTGCCAGCAGCACCAGGGTAGGGGCAGATACGCAGTATTTT. Protein sequence: CASSTRVGADTQYF.